The clone carrying this T cell receptor beta chain showed up just once. Trimming pared 8 bases from V and 5 bases from J, leaving 13 bases between. The germline CDR1 and CDR2 sequences are SGHTA and FQGNSA. This CDR3 is 13 amino acids long. Naivety among CD8 cells was defined by CD45RO negativity and positive CCR7 selection, thereby excluding terminally differentiated effector memory CD45RA+ cells. The data stem from a study of shared clonotypes between healthy human individuals. Measured with immunoSEQ multiplex PCR; TCRdb has only the in-frame clones, and not every one. The sample holds more than 2 million clones, 85% to 95% seen once.

The rearrangement links TRBV7-2 to TRBJ2-1, with D perhaps matching TRBD2 (6 bases). The TCR comes from a man between 18 and 35 years old in good health. The sample comprised naive CD8+ T cells sorted from blood. CDR3 amino acids: CASSGVPDNEQFF. The CDR3 coding sequence is TGTGCCAGCTCGGGGGTGCCGGACAATGAGCAGTTCTTC.